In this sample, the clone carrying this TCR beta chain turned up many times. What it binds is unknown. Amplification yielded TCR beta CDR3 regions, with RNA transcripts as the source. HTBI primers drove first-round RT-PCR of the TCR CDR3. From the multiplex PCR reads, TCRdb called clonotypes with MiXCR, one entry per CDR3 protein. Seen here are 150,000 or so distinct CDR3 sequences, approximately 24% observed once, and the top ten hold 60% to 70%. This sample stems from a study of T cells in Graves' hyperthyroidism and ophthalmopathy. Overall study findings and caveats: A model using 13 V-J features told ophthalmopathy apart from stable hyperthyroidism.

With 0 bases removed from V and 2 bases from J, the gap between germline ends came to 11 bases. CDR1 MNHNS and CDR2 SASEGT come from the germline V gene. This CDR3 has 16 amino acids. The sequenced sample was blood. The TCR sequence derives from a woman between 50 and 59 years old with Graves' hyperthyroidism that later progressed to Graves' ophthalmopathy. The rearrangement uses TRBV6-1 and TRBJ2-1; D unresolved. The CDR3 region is CASSEAPGPPYNEQFF. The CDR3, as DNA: TGTGCCAGCAGTGAAGCGCCGGGCCCACCCTACAATGAGCAGTTCTTC.